This T cell receptor beta chain stems from a study of early T cells in non-severe SARS-CoV-2 infection. Study observations and caveats: Comparison of clonotypes with VDJdb favored anti-spike CD8 responses while missing private and CD4 specificities.

This clonotype was counted ten times or more. The target antigen is unknown. CDR3 length: 19 residues. In germline, CDR1 is SGHTA, CDR2 FQGTGA. The junction had 12 bases not matched to a gene; V was cut back by 2 bases and J by 2 bases. TCRdb processed the 5' RACE reads anew with MiXCR; each CDR3 protein has one entry. Found here are under 55,000 distinct CDR3 sequences, more than 9% of them singletons; the top ten hold roughly a fifth. The chain has TRBV7-3 and TRBJ2-3; 11 bases fit TRBD2. The clonotype comes from an adult who was a healthcare worker with PCR-confirmed SARS-CoV-2 infection or an uninfected control (not recorded which). The material sequenced was whole blood. CDR3 nucleotides: TGTGCCAGCAGCTTAGGCGGCCTAGCGGGAGGAAACCCCACAGATACGCAGTATTTT. Its translation is CASSLGGLAGGNPTDTQYF.